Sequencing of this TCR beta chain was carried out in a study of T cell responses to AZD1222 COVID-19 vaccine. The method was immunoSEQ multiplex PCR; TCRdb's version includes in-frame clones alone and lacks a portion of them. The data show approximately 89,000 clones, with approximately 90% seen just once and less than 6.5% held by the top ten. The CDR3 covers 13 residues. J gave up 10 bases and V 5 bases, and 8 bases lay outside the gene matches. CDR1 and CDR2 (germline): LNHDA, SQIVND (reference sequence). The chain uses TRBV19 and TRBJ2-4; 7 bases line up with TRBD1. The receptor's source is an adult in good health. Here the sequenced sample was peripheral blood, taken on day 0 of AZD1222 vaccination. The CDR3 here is CASSSGWTGIQYF. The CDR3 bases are TGTGCCAGTAGTTCTGGATGGACAGGAATTCAGTACTTC.